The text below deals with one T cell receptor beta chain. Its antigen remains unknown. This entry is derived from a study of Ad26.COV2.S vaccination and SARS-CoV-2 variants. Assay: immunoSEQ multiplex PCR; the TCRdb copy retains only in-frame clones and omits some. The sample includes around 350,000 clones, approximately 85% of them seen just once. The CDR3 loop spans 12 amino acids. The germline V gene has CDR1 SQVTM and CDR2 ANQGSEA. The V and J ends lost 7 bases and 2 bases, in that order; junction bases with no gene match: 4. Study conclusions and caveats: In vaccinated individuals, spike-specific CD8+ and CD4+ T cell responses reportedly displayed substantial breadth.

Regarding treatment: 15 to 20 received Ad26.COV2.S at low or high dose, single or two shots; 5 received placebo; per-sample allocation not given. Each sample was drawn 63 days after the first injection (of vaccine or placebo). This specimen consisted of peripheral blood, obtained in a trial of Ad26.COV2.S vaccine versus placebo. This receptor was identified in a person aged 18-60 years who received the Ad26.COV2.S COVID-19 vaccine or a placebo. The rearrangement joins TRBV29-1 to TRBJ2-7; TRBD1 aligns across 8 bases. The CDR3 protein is CSAGQGTYEQYF. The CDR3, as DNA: TGCAGCGCTGGACAGGGAACCTACGAGCAGTACTTC.